The rows below give T cell receptor beta chains drawn from one sample of a study of OX40 agonist ivuxolimab in advanced cancers. The repertoire was sequenced with immunoSEQ multiplex PCR; TCRdb's copy has only in-frame clones and lacks some. The table lists 45,000 to 65,000 clones, roughly 90% of them singletons, with around 8.7% in the top ten. Here the sequenced sample was CD4+ or CD8+ T cells sorted from blood, taken in a trial of the OX40 agonist ivuxolimab. The receptors come from an adult with an advanced solid tumor such as melanoma, head and neck, liver or kidney cancer. Each CDR3 is given with its conserved first and last residue. D genes are given only for firm matches. The listing skips clone size in some rows; elsewhere it reads once, few, many or a size class.

J: TRBJ2-1; size: few; V: TRBV9; D: .; DNA: TGTGCCAGCAGCCCATGGGAAACGTTAAATGAGCAGTTCTTC; CDR3: CASSPWETLNEQFF
J: TRBJ1-2; size: .; V: TRBV9; D: .; DNA: TGTGCCAGCAGCGTAGAGGGTTTGGGTAGCGGCTACACCTTC; CDR3: CASSVEGLGSGYTF
J: TRBJ1-5; size: .; V: TRBV5-1; D: .; DNA: TGCGCCAGCAGGGCAGGACGGGGTAGCAATCAGCCCCAGCATTTT; CDR3: CASRAGRGSNQPQHF
J: TRBJ1-2; size: .; V: TRBV4-3; D: .; DNA: TGCGCCAGCAGCCAAGTGGGCGGCTATGGCTACACCTTC; CDR3: CASSQVGGYGYTF
J: TRBJ2-7; size: few; V: TRBV11-1; D: .; DNA: TGTGCCAGCAGCTTAGATTCCCCGATTCGGTCCTACGAGCAGTACTTC; CDR3: CASSLDSPIRSYEQYF
J: TRBJ2-3; size: .; V: TRBV4-3; D: .; DNA: TGCGCCAGCAGCCAAGCCGGGTTAGCTGGAGATACGCAGTATTTT; CDR3: CASSQAGLAGDTQYF
J: TRBJ2-7; size: .; V: TRBV27; D: TRBD1; DNA: TGTGCCAGCTATTCTAACCGGGACAGGGGGCTTTACGAGCAGTACTTC; CDR3: CASYSNRDRGLYEQYF
J: TRBJ1-4; size: .; V: TRBV2; D: .; DNA: TGTGCCAGCAGTGAGTCAGTTATGTGGGAACTGTTTTTT; CDR3: CASSESVMWELFF
J: TRBJ2-5; size: once; V: TRBV28; D: TRBD2; DNA: TGTGCCAGCAGTTCCCCCTTCCTAGCGGGAGGGCCTCTAGGTAGAGAGACCCAGTACTTC; CDR3: CASSSPFLAGGPLGRETQYF
J: TRBJ2-1; size: .; V: TRBV4-3; D: .; DNA: TGCGCCAGCAGCCAAGGACTCTACAATGAGCAGTTCTTC; CDR3: CASSQGLYNEQFF
J: TRBJ1-1; size: .; V: TRBV19; D: .; DNA: TGTGCCAGTAGTTCCCGGGACACCCCTTGGGACACTGAAGCTTTCTTT; CDR3: CASSSRDTPWDTEAFF
J: TRBJ1-3; size: .; V: TRBV7-7; D: TRBD1; DNA: TGTGCTAGCAGCCTCCGGACAGGGACTGGAAACACCATATATTTT; CDR3: CASSLRTGTGNTIYF
J: TRBJ2-7; size: once; V: TRBV6-6; D: TRBD1; DNA: TGTGCCAGCAGTACAGGGGGGCGCGAGCAGTACTTC; CDR3: CASSTGGREQYF